This TCR beta chain was sequenced during a study of blood T cell repertoires in COVID-19. Germline lookup yields CDR1 SGHNT and CDR2 YENEEA. The CDR3 length is 17 residues. J gave up 1 base and V 1 base, and 7 bases lay outside the gene matches. The assay was immunoSEQ multiplex PCR, and TCRdb's table has in-frame clones only and misses some. The profile covers 250,000 to 300,000 clones, with 88% appearing a single time and about 1% taken by the ten largest. The sample consisted of PBMCs or T cells enriched from blood (not recorded which). This chain joins TRBV11-3 and TRBJ2-5; 9 positions match TRBD2. The sequence was collected from a woman under 40 who had recovered from COVID-19. CDR3 region: CASSLGRGAGGQETQYF. Here the CDR3 DNA reads TGTGCCAGCAGCTTAGGTAGGGGAGCGGGGGGCCAAGAGACCCAGTACTTC.